One and the same sample provided the 23 T cell receptor beta chains below, sequenced in a study of blood T cell repertoires in COVID-19. Sequencing used immunoSEQ multiplex PCR; TCRdb keeps in-frame clones, though not all of them. The sample has hundreds of thousands of clones, 90% seen once. Material: PBMCs or T cells enriched from blood (not recorded which). The source is a man between 60 and 70 years old who had recovered from COVID-19.

This sequence joins TRBV18 and TRBJ2-1; TRBD1 aligns across 8 bases. V was clipped by 3 bases and J by 12 bases; unmatched bases: 1. The CDR3 consists of 11 residues. Per the germline V gene, CDR1 is KGHSH and CDR2 is LQKENI. The CDR3 region is CASSPTGVQFF. The CDR3 bases are TGTGCCAGCTCACCGACAGGGGTGCAGTTCTTC.

The gene calls are TRBV5-1 and TRBJ2-7, with 7 bases lining up with TRBD1. The CDR3 runs to 13 residues. Germline lookup yields CDR1 SGHRS and CDR2 YFSETQ. V lost 4 bases to trimming and J lost 1 base; unmatched junction nucleotides: 2. In DNA, the CDR3 is TGCGCCAGCAGCACGGGACAGTCCTACGAGCAGTACTTC. This codes for CASSTGQSYEQYF.

This clone was seen only once. The V and J genes are TRBV11-2 and TRBJ2-7; D unresolved. V was clipped by 1 base and J by 0 bases, with 16 bases between them. The CDR3 sequence is 17 residues long. Germline V gene lookup returns CDR1 SGHAT and CDR2 FQNNGV. The CDR3, as DNA: TGTGCCAGCAGCTTAGCTGGTATCGGCGGAAGCTCCTACGAGCAGTACTTC. As protein: CASSLAGIGGSSYEQYF.

The chain has TRBV15 and TRBJ2-7; perhaps TRBD2 as D (5 bases). V gave up 0 bases and J gave up 1 base, with 13 bases separating them. The CDR3 has 16 amino acids. From germline, CDR1 is LNHNV and CDR2 YYDKDF (reference sequence). The CDR3 reads CATSRDNTRASYEQYF. In DNA, the CDR3 is TGTGCCACCAGCAGAGATAACACGAGGGCTTCCTACGAGCAGTACTTC.

V and J are TRBV5-1 and TRBJ2-2, with D possibly matching TRBD1 (6 bases). Germline CDR1 reads SGHRS; CDR2 reads YFSETQ. Trimming pared 0 bases from V and 3 bases from J, leaving 12 bases between. This CDR3 contains 16 residues. CDR3 loop: CASSLDQGPDTGELFF. For the CDR3, the DNA is TGCGCCAGCAGCTTGGATCAGGGGCCCGACACCGGGGAGCTGTTTTTT. Variable domain in full (rest from reference TRBV5-1 and TRBJ2-2): KAGVTQTPRYLIKTRGQQVTLSCSPISGHRSVSWYQQTPGQGLQFLFEYFSETQRNKGNFPGRFSGRQFSNSRSEMNVSTLELGDSALYLCASSLDQGPDTGELFFGEGSRLTVL.

The genes are TRBV30 and TRBJ2-6, with 8 bases matching TRBD1. This CDR3 has 15 amino acids. J was trimmed by 3 bases and V by 5 bases; bases with no gene match: 6. Looked up from germline, CDR1 is GTSNPN and CDR2 is SVGIG (reference sequence). CDR3 nucleotides: TGTGCCTGGTCGACAGGGGCGATTGGGGCCAACGTCCTGACTTTC. Translation gives CAWSTGAIGANVLTF.

The V gene is TRBV18, the J gene TRBJ2-1, with TRBD1 as a possible D gene (6 bases). V gave up 2 bases and J gave up 9 bases, with 23 bases separating them. In germline, CDR1 is KGHSH, CDR2 LQKENI. The CDR3 runs 17 residues. The CDR3, as DNA: TGTGCCAGCTCACCAATGGCCGCGCGGCTCGAAGGGGGTGAGCAGTTCTTC. It encodes CASSPMAARLEGGEQFF.

The V call is TRBV18, the J call TRBJ1-5, with D tentatively TRBD1 (6 bases). V lost 4 bases to trimming and J lost 5 bases, with 21 bases between them. Germline loops: CDR1 KGHSH, CDR2 LQKENI. The CDR3 extends over 17 amino acids. The CDR3 here is CASSLGGADVYHQPQHF. In nucleotides, the CDR3 is TGTGCCAGCTCACTTGGGGGGGCGGACGTCTACCATCAGCCCCAGCATTTT. Drawing the rest from reference TRBV18 and TRBJ1-5, the complete variable domain is NAGVMQNPRHLVRRRGQEARLRCSPMKGHSHVYWYRQLPEEGLKFMVYLQKENIIDESGMPKERFSAEFPKEGPSILRIQQVVRGDSAAYFCASSLGGADVYHQPQHFGDGTRLSIL.

The chain is built from TRBV6-2 or TRBV6-3 and TRBJ1-3, with 10 bases aligning to TRBD1. The V and J ends lost 6 bases and 7 bases, in that order; junction bases with no gene match: 3. CDR3 length: 13 residues. In germline, CDR1 is MNHEY, CDR2 SVGEGT. The CDR3 nucleotides are TGTGCCAGCAGCCAGACAGGGGGCAACACCATATATTTT. Its translation: CASSQTGGNTIYF.

This clone has only one observation. The CDR3 loop is CASSFGGLEDTIYF. The DNA of the CDR3 is TGCGCCAGCAGCTTTGGGGGACTGGAAGACACCATATATTTT. The chain couples TRBV5-1 to TRBJ1-3; D is perhaps TRBD1 (5 bases). The germline CDR1 and CDR2 sequences are SGHRS and YFSETQ. The CDR3 covers 14 residues. V gave up 2 bases and J gave up 8 bases, with 14 bases separating them. Full variable domain (missing parts from reference TRBV5-1 and TRBJ1-3): KAGVTQTPRYLIKTRGQQVTLSCSPISGHRSVSWYQQTPGQGLQFLFEYFSETQRNKGNFPGRFSGRQFSNSRSEMNVSTLELGDSALYLCASSFGGLEDTIYFGEGSWLTVV.

The chain is built from TRBV6-5 and TRBJ1-5; D is possibly TRBD1 (6 bases). The CDR3 contains 15 residues. V was trimmed by 6 bases and J by 0 bases, leaving 12 bases between them. The germline V gene has CDR1 MNHEY and CDR2 SVGAGI. The CDR3 loop is CASRATGYSNQPQHF. Here the CDR3 DNA reads TGTGCCAGCAGAGCGACAGGTTATAGCAATCAGCCCCAGCATTTT.

This clone came up a few times. The V call is TRBV7-6, the J call TRBJ2-7; TRBD1 agrees at 9 bases. Germline trimming cut 5 bases from V and 6 bases from J; bases unmatched to any gene: 5. Germline-derived CDR1 and CDR2 are SGHVS and FNYEAQ. The CDR3 has 13 residues. The CDR3 DNA is TGTGCCAGCAGCCCCCGGGACAGGGTCGAGCAGTACTTC. As protein: CASSPRDRVEQYF.

J is TRBJ2-3 and V is TRBV14, with 8 bases matching TRBD2. The germline gives CDR1 SGHDN, CDR2 FVKESK. This CDR3 is 16 amino acids long. V shed 4 bases and J 6 bases; nucleotides not matched to a gene: 12. CDR3 residues: CASSPLGAGVSDTQYF. In DNA form, the CDR3 reads TGTGCCAGCAGCCCCCTCGGAGCGGGAGTTTCGGATACGCAGTATTTT.

The table lists this clone with a count of one. The gene calls are TRBV5-1 and TRBJ2-1; 9 nucleotides line up with TRBD2. The CDR3 sequence is 15 residues long. Losses at the gene ends were 2 bases for V and 4 bases for J; bases not matched to a gene: 4. CDR1 SGHRS and CDR2 YFSETQ come from the germline V gene. In DNA, the CDR3 is TGCGCCAGCAGCTTCCTAGCGGGAAGTTACAATGAGCAGTTCTTC. Amino acid sequence: CASSFLAGSYNEQFF.

The rearrangement joins TRBV7-2 to TRBJ1-2, with a possible D match to TRBD1 (6 bases). This CDR3 spans 13 amino acids. Germline CDR1 is SGHTA and CDR2 is FQGNSA. V lost 5 bases and J 7 bases, leaving 14 bases between the germline ends. This CDR3 is CASSLSGAGGYTF. Here the CDR3 DNA reads TGTGCCAGCAGCCTATCAGGGGCGGGTGGCTACACCTTC.

This rearrangement joins TRBV19 to TRBJ1-2; maybe TRBD1 (6 bases). Deletions cut 4 bases from V and 1 base from J, with 10 bases between. Germline lookup yields CDR1 LNHDA and CDR2 SQIVND (reference sequence). This CDR3 contains 14 residues. The CDR3 is CASSRGGLNYGYTF. CDR3 DNA sequence: TGTGCCAGTAGTAGGGGGGGCCTTAACTATGGCTACACCTTC.

The rearrangement links TRBV30 to TRBJ2-1; 9 bases map to TRBD2. Germline V lookup: CDR1 GTSNPN, CDR2 SVGIG (reference sequence). CDR3 length equals 15 residues. J lost 6 bases, V lost 2 bases, and 8 bases had no gene match. This chain's CDR3 is CAWSMPGLAGNEQFF. The CDR3 nucleotides read TGTGCCTGGAGTATGCCGGGACTAGCCGGCAATGAGCAGTTCTTC.

V usage is TRBV6-5 and J usage is TRBJ2-7; TRBD2 is a possible D gene (6 bases). The V and J ends lost 6 bases and 6 bases respectively, with 15 bases between them. The CDR3 sequence is 13 residues long. The germline gives CDR1 MNHEY, CDR2 SVGAGI. Here the CDR3 DNA reads TGTGCCAGCAGCCCCTCGGGGGTGGCCGAGCAGTACTTC. Its translation is CASSPSGVAEQYF.

The V and J genes are TRBV5-4 and TRBJ1-1; D perhaps matches TRBD1 (6 bases). Germline loops: CDR1 SGHNT, CDR2 YYREEE (reference sequence). The CDR3 sequence is 13 residues long. The V end lost 10 bases, the J end lost 0 bases, and 13 bases lay between the germline ends. The CDR3 sequence is CAGYRELNTEAFF. The CDR3 DNA sequence: TGTGCCGGATACAGGGAACTGAACACTGAAGCTTTCTTT.

The chain is built from TRBV4-1 and TRBJ1-1; D gene ambiguous. This CDR3 comprises 14 residues. The V gene's germline CDR1 is MGHRA and CDR2 YSYEKL. V was pared by 1 base and J by 1 base, with 7 bases between. CDR3 coding DNA: TGCGCCAGCAGCCAAGTAACCGGGAACACTGAAGCTTTCTTT. Amino acid sequence: CASSQVTGNTEAFF.

The V call is TRBV19, the J call TRBJ2-7; 7 nucleotides match TRBD1. V dropped 10 bases and J dropped 4; count of bases not matched to a gene: 4. Germline assignment: CDR1 LNHDA and CDR2 SQIVND (reference sequence). The CDR3 has 11 residues. The CDR3 spells CATRQGYEQYF. DNA of the CDR3: TGTGCCACCAGACAGGGTTACGAGCAGTACTTC.

This clone has only one observation. CDR3 coding DNA: TGTGCCAGCAGCGACGGACAGCTTAACTATGGCTACACCTTC. This codes for CASSDGQLNYGYTF. The chain recombines TRBV9 with TRBJ1-2; D is perhaps TRBD1 (6 bases). Germline CDR1 is SGDLS and CDR2 is YYNGEE. The CDR3 length is 14 residues. With 3 bases removed from V and 1 base from J, the gap between germline ends came to 10 bases.

The chain links TRBV7-9 to TRBJ1-6; D is unresolved. Germline V gene data show CDR1 as SEHNR and CDR2 as FQNEAQ (reference sequence). The germline V and J ends were trimmed by 7 bases and 7 bases, with 11 bases remaining between them. This CDR3 region has 13 residues. CDR3 in amino acids: CASTTTGNSPLHF. The CDR3 DNA sequence: TGTGCCAGCACCACGACGGGAAATTCACCCCTCCACTTT.